The source of this T cell receptor beta chain is a study of blood T cell repertoires in COVID-19. Clones were read by immunoSEQ multiplex PCR, and TCRdb kept only the in-frame ones, dropping some. The data show approximately 85,000 clones, over 80% seen once. This CDR3 is built from 18 residues. J was trimmed by 3 bases and V by 3 bases; bases with no gene match: 14. CDR1 and CDR2 (germline): KGHDR, SFDVKD. The sequence derives from a woman in her 70s with active or convalescent COVID-19. Sequencing used peripheral blood. This chain connects TRBV24-1 to TRBJ2-3, with TRBD2 matching 7 bases. The CDR3: CATSDNQPQRGATDTQYF. Here the CDR3 DNA reads TGTGCCACCAGTGATAACCAACCCCAGCGGGGTGCTACAGATACGCAGTATTTT.